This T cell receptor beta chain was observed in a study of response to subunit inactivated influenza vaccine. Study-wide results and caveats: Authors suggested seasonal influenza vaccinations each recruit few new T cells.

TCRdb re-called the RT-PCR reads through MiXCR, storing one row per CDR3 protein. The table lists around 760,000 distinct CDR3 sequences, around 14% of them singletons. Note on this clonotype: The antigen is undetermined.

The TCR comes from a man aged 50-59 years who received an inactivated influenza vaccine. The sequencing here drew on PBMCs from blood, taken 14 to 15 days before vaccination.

The CDR3 region is CASRLRWGRENTGELFF. DNA for the CDR3: TGTGCCAGCAGACTAAGGTGGGGGCGGGAGAACACCGGGGAGCTGTTTTTT. V and J are TRBV27 and TRBJ2-2; the D gene could be TRBD1 or TRBD2 (6 bases each). Germline CDR1 and CDR2: MNHEY and SMNVEV (reference sequence). The V gene lost 6 bases and the J gene lost 1 base, with 18 bases spanning the gap. The CDR3 is 17 residues long.